Shown below are 6 T cell receptor beta chains from a single sample sequenced in a study of blood T cell repertoires in COVID-19. TCRdb keeps only in-frame clones here, not all; method: immunoSEQ multiplex PCR. Among about 150,000 clones, approximately 90% were seen once, and the ten largest hold around 5%. Sequenced: peripheral blood. These receptors were collected from a human donor in a cohort sampled during active COVID-19.

The chain recombines TRBV6-6 with TRBJ1-5; D call uncertain. CDR1 is MNHNY, CDR2 SVGAGI, per germline (reference sequence). The CDR3 runs 15 residues. V was pared by 7 bases and J by 0 bases, with 13 bases between. The CDR3 here is CASMEVGPSNQPQHF. CDR3 coding DNA: TGTGCCAGCATGGAGGTCGGACCTAGCAATCAGCCCCAGCATTTT.

J is TRBJ2-7 and V is TRBV18; 7 bases line up with TRBD1. This CDR3 has 15 amino acids. V was clipped by 4 bases and J by 4 bases; unmatched bases: 10. Per germline, CDR1 KGHSH and CDR2 LQKENI. The DNA of the CDR3 is TGTGCCAGCTCACGAACCCGGGACAGAGGGTACGAGCAGTACTTC. Protein: CASSRTRDRGYEQYF.

This clone was seen a single time. The CDR3, as DNA: TGTGCCAGCAGCCGGTCAGGGGTGAACATTCAGTACTTC. Its translation: CASSRSGVNIQYF. The rearrangement uses TRBV14 and TRBJ2-4, with D possibly being TRBD1 (6 bases). V was pared by 4 bases and J by 7 bases, with 11 bases between. This CDR3 comprises 13 residues. CDR1 SGHDN and CDR2 FVKESK come from the germline V gene.

The chain employs TRBV3-1 (or the pseudogene TRBV3-2) and TRBJ1-1; TRBD1 is a possible D gene (5 bases). This CDR3 spans 14 amino acids. Trimming cost V 6 bases and J 3 bases, with 14 bases left between them. Germline V CDR1 and CDR2: LGHDT, YNNKEL (reference sequence). The CDR3 DNA reads TGTGCCAGCAGTCGCCAGGGCCGTCACACTGAAGCTTTCTTT. It codes for CASSRQGRHTEAFF.

The V and J genes are TRBV6-6 and TRBJ1-5; possible D gene TRBD1, 6 bases. The germline V and J ends were trimmed by 7 bases and 6 bases, with 19 bases remaining between them. Germline CDR1 reads MNHNY; CDR2 reads SVGAGI (reference sequence). The CDR3 is made up of 15 amino acids. CDR3 sequence reads: CASNEQGSGSQPQHF. CDR3 DNA: TGTGCCAGCAACGAACAGGGCTCGGGGTCTCAGCCCCAGCATTTT.

The V call is TRBV9, the J call TRBJ1-1, with D possibly matching TRBD1 (6 bases). The CDR3 consists of 13 residues. Per the germline V gene, CDR1 is SGDLS and CDR2 is YYNGEE. Between the trimmed V and J ends, which lost 1 base and 6 bases, there was a span of 10 bases. The CDR3 bases are TGTGCCAGCAGCGTATCAGGGGATGCTGAAGCTTTCTTT. Protein: CASSVSGDAEAFF. Full variable domain (remainder filled in from reference TRBV9 and TRBJ1-1): DSGVTQTPKHLITATGQRVTLRCSPRSGDLSVYWYQQSLDQGLQFLIQYYNGEERAKGNILERFSAQQFPDLHSELNLSSLELGDSALYFCASSVSGDAEAFFGQGTRLTVV.